This is a list of T cell receptor beta chains from one sample in a study of cytomegalovirus exposure and HLA in healthy donors. TCRdb's table, derived via immunoSEQ multiplex PCR, lists solely in-frame clones and lacks some. This table holds more than 100,000 clones, around 73% found once. Sequences were obtained from PBMCs. Source of these receptors: a woman between 35 and 50 years old in good health and CMV-seropositive. Each CDR3 is given with its conserved first and last residue. The D gene is left open where the match is weak. A clone size is listed for some rows: how often the clone was seen (once, few, many), or a class if it is expanded.

v_gene,j_gene,abundance,d_gene,CDR3aa,CDR3nt
TRBV9,TRBJ2-5,.,.,CASSVEGGGVETQYF,TGTGCCAGCAGCGTAGAGGGTGGCGGGGTCGAGACCCAGTACTTC
TRBV12-5,TRBJ1-1,.,.,CASGLRTGTEAFF,TGTGCTAGTGGTTTGCGTACAGGGACTGAAGCTTTCTTT
TRBV5-1,TRBJ1-1,.,TRBD1,CASSLPGRQGLAYAFF,TGCGCCAGCAGCCTGCCGGGCCGACAGGGACTGGCCTACGCTTTCTTT
TRBV4-2,TRBJ2-5,.,TRBD2,CASSSTGTSGGAGETQYF,TGTGCCAGCAGCAGTACCGGGACTAGCGGGGGGGCTGGAGAGACCCAGTACTTC
TRBV6-1,TRBJ2-3,once,TRBD1,CASSDPDRAGTDTQYF,TGTGCCAGCAGTGACCCCGACAGGGCTGGCACAGATACGCAGTATTTT
TRBV4-3,TRBJ1-1,once,.,CASSQFGEGDTEAFF,TGCGCCAGCAGCCAATTCGGGGAGGGCGACACTGAAGCTTTCTTT
TRBV5-5,TRBJ1-1,few,.,CASSPNRVAEAFF,TGTGCCAGCAGCCCGAACAGGGTCGCTGAAGCTTTCTTT
TRBV29-1,TRBJ2-7,.,.,CSVFGSPDYEQYF,TGCAGCGTTTTCGGGAGCCCCGACTACGAGCAGTACTTC
TRBV6-1,TRBJ2-5,.,.,CASSGDDRKRETQYF,TGTGCCAGCAGTGGGGATGACAGGAAGCGAGAGACCCAGTACTTC
TRBV18,TRBJ1-1,.,.,CASSRGSGADSEAFF,TGTGCCAGCTCACGGGGGTCAGGGGCGGACTCTGAAGCTTTCTTT
TRBV29-1,TRBJ1-1,.,TRBD1,CSVALITGETGELNTEAFF,TGCAGCGTCGCTTTAATTACTGGGGAAACAGGGGAATTGAACACTGAAGCTTTCTTT
TRBV9,TRBJ1-6,few,.,CASSVSRDSANSPLHF,TGTGCCAGCAGCGTGAGCCGGGACTCAGCAAATTCACCCCTCCACTTT
TRBV5-4,TRBJ2-5,.,TRBD1,CASSQGPGQSQETQYF,TGTGCCAGCAGCCAGGGCCCGGGACAGTCCCAAGAGACCCAGTACTTC
TRBV6-1,TRBJ1-5,.,TRBD1,CASSETGGDQPQHF,TGTGCCAGCAGTGAAACAGGGGGCGATCAGCCCCAGCATTTT
TRBV9,TRBJ2-3,.,.,CASSPVVASTDTQYF,TGTGCCAGCAGCCCCGTTGTGGCTAGCACAGATACGCAGTATTTT
TRBV7-3,TRBJ2-7,.,TRBD2,CASSSSGGLSGEQYF,TGTGCCAGCAGCTCCAGCGGGGGTTTAAGTGGCGAGCAGTACTTC
TRBV9,TRBJ1-2,.,TRBD1,CASSTRQGPNYGYTF,TGTGCCAGCAGCACTCGACAGGGACCGAACTATGGCTACACCTTC
TRBV29-1,TRBJ1-3,few,.,CSVGPQGPGNTIYF,TGCAGCGTTGGCCCCCAGGGGCCTGGAAACACCATATATTTT
TRBV4-1,TRBJ2-2,.,.,CASSLPPLQGTGELFF,TGCGCCAGCAGCCTCCCCCCGCTACAGGGCACCGGGGAGCTGTTTTTT
TRBV5-6,TRBJ2-7,.,TRBD2,CASSSLASGTYEQYF,TGTGCCAGCAGCTCACTAGCGTCGGGGACCTACGAGCAGTACTTC
TRBV29-1,TRBJ1-1,.,.,CSVVGQATTEAFF,TGCAGCGTTGTGGGGCAGGCTACCACTGAAGCTTTCTTT
TRBV27,TRBJ2-5,few,.,CASSFGPSQYF,TGTGCCAGCAGTTTTGGCCCTAGTCAGTACTTC
TRBV19,TRBJ2-5,few,.,CASSISPEETQYF,TGTGCCAGTAGCATATCCCCCGAAGAGACCCAGTACTTC
TRBV5-1,TRBJ2-1,.,TRBD2,CASGRLAGGPNEQFF,TGCGCCAGCGGACGTCTAGCGGGGGGGCCGAATGAGCAGTTCTTC
TRBV9,TRBJ2-7,.,TRBD1,CASSRQGEGSYEQYF,TGTGCCAGCAGCCGACAGGGGGAAGGGTCCTACGAGCAGTACTTC
TRBV6-6,TRBJ2-2,.,TRBD1,CASLNRGLNTGELFF,TGTGCCAGCCTAAACAGGGGCCTTAACACCGGGGAGCTGTTTTTT